The sequence of this TCR beta chain was determined in a study of blood T cell repertoires in COVID-19 (dated by TCRdb to 2018 to 2021). As for the study more broadly: Samples from collaborators originated in the United States, Italy and Spain and spanned both the acute and convalescent phases of COVID-19. The prospective study material was composed of cDNA or gDNA derived from T cells, B-cell-depleted T cells, or PBMCs. HLA class I and class II types, where available, came from metadata supplied by the sample provider rather than from assay-based typing. Nearly every sample came with metadata listing a de-identified subject ID, COVID-19 status, age in years and sex. The dataset comprised deeply sampled blood TCRbeta repertoires from subjects exposed to, actively infected with, or recovered from COVID-19. The repertoires were made available in a free public database intended to serve as a resource for research on the immune response to SARS-CoV-2. The samples were drawn from the first 160 participants of the ongoing ImmuneRACE study and from some 1,300 subjects provided by 6 global collaborators. Overall study results and their limits: The quantity of clinical and demographic metadata differed by source and by participant and was supplied without curation.

To note about this clone: What this receptor recognizes is not known. Base qualities are not provided; no much larger clone lies one nucleotide away.

TCRbeta CDR3 regions were amplified from genomic DNA by means of the immunoSEQ Assay, a bias-controlled multiplex PCR. On the study's bioinformatics: The number of nucleated cells in each sample was estimated from the amplification of reference gene primers within the assay. Sequence reads were collapsed and filtered to measure the absolute abundance of every unique TCRbeta CDR3 rearrangement. For each sample, productive Simpson clonality was calculated by taking the square root of Simpson's diversity index across productive rearrangements. The source is immuneACCESS, and TCRdb retained only in-frame sequences with V and J called. Part of the clones is not carried over; for the studies checked, unresolved V genes explain less than half of this, and the remainder is unexplained. V and J calls and clone size come straight from that table; D and trimming were deduced from the DNA. The sample contains fewer than 250,000 clones, about nine tenths of them found a single time. The ten most abundant clones make up less than 4.5% of the sample.

The collaborating institutions used their own protocols to collect whole blood in K2EDTA tubes. For TCRbeta analysis, collaborator samples were shipped as frozen whole blood, as isolated PBMCs, or as DNA extracted from either sample type. The CDR3 starts with the cysteine, ends with the phenylalanine, and has 15 residues. Left in the record is the CDR3 DNA by itself, 45 bases read in frame from the first base. The junction shows trimming of 3 bases on V and 1 base on J, and the gene matches do not reach 6 bases of it. CDR1 SGHDT and CDR2 YYEEEE are derived from the germline V gene. Sequenced material: peripheral blood. This chain joins TRBV5-6 to TRBJ2-7, with 8 bases in between that match TRBD1. This receptor was identified in a man aged 50-60 years with acute or convalescent COVID-19. The nucleotides are TGTGCCAGCAGCTATCAGGGGGCCGGATCCTACGAGCAGTACTTC. Its amino acids are CASSYQGAGSYEQYF. This CDR3, with the reference TRBV5-6 and TRBJ2-7 proteins standing in past its ends, gives the full variable domain DAGVTQSPTHLIKTRGQQVTLRCSPKSGHDTVSWYQQALGQGPQFIFQYYEEEERQRGNFPDRFSGHQFPNYSSELNVNALLLGDSALYLCASSYQGAGSYEQYFGPGTRLTVT.